Following are 13 T cell receptor beta chains from one sample sequenced in a study of vaccination effects on CD4 cells after COVID-19. What these receptors recognize is not known. Method: immunoSEQ multiplex PCR; TCRdb's copy keeps in-frame clones and lacks some. This table holds fewer than 40,000 clones, approximately 84% found once. Antigen-specific CD4+ T cells were expanded with viral peptide pools in the ViraFEST assay before sequencing. The culture ran for roughly ten days before CD4+ T cells were isolated. Participants got two doses of BNT162b2 or mRNA-1273 vaccine. The starting material was CD4+ T cells from PBMCs cultured with HCoV-NL63 spike peptides, obtained after COVID-19 vaccination. The receptors here all came from a human donor who received a COVID-19 vaccine. Some clones in this sample may be carry-over from other donors' samples.

The chain recombines TRBV11-1 with TRBJ2-5; TRBD2 might be the D (6 bases). CDR1 and CDR2 (germline): SGHAT, FQDESV (reference sequence). V was clipped by 7 bases and J by 5 bases, with 20 bases between them. CDR3 length equals 15 residues. CDR3: CASTTGGNQVETQYF. The CDR3 DNA is TGTGCCAGCACCACCGGAGGGAACCAGGTCGAGACCCAGTACTTC.

The chain recombines TRBV6-2 or TRBV6-3 with TRBJ1-2; D is unclear. The CDR3 spans 13 residues. Germline V lookup: CDR1 MNHEY, CDR2 SVGEGT. Trimming pared 6 bases from V and 0 bases from J, leaving 8 bases between. The CDR3 protein is CASSRDSNYGYTF. DNA for the CDR3: TGTGCCAGCAGCCGAGATTCTAACTATGGCTACACCTTC.

The V and J genes are TRBV12-1 and TRBJ2-2; TRBD2, the D gene given by the table, was not confirmed from the DNA. TRBV12-1 is classified as a pseudogene. The CDR3 is made up of 18 amino acids. In DNA, the CDR3 is TGTGCCAGCAGCTCCGATTTTAATCCCGAAGCTAACACCGGGGAGCTGTTTTTT. It codes for CASSSDFNPEANTGELFF.

The chain employs TRBV18 and TRBJ1-3; the D is unclear. The CDR3 loop spans 16 amino acids. The V and J ends lost 6 bases and 0 bases respectively, with 15 bases between them. In germline, CDR1 is KGHSH, CDR2 LQKENI. CDR3 nucleotide sequence: TGTGCCAGCTCTCGGAACCCTAATCTCTCTGGAAACACCATATATTTT. Amino acid sequence: CASSRNPNLSGNTIYF.

V usage is TRBV7-3 and J usage is TRBJ2-3; TRBD2 aligns across 11 bases. Germline CDR1 is SGHTA and CDR2 is FQGTGA. CDR3 size: 16 residues. The J segment lost 4 bases and the V segment lost 5 bases, leaving 8 bases of the junction unmatched. The DNA of the CDR3 is TGTGCCAGCAGCAGAGGGACTAGCGGAAACGCAGATACGCAGTATTTT. It encodes CASSRGTSGNADTQYF.

The gene calls are TRBV5-1 and TRBJ1-2, with D possibly TRBD1 on 5 matching bases. V gave up 2 bases and J gave up 6 bases, with 14 bases separating them. The CDR3 runs 14 residues. Germline V gives CDR1 SGHRS, CDR2 YFSETQ. CDR3 nucleotide sequence: TGCGCCAGCAGCTTCGACAGTTTATCTAATGGCTACACCTTC. Encoded protein: CASSFDSLSNGYTF.

The chain joins TRBV6-5 to TRBJ2-7; D unclear. V was clipped by 6 bases and J by 1 base, with 13 bases between them. Germline lookup yields CDR1 MNHEY and CDR2 SVGAGI. There are 14 residues in the CDR3. The CDR3: CASSYRLDSYEQYV. In DNA form, the CDR3 reads TGTGCCAGCAGCTATAGACTGGATTCCTACGAGCAGTACGTC.

This chain links TRBV10-3 with TRBJ2-1; 11 nucleotides align to TRBD2. The germline CDR1 and CDR2 sequences are ENHRY and SYGVKD. Losses at the gene ends were 10 bases for V and 4 bases for J; bases not matched to a gene: 3. This CDR3 spans 13 amino acids. CDR3 bases: TGTGCCAGTAGCGGGGGGGCGTACAATGAGCAGTTCTTC. This encodes CASSGGAYNEQFF.

This chain joins TRBV12-3 or TRBV12-4 and TRBJ1-4; D remains unclear. This CDR3 has 13 amino acids. With 8 bases removed from V and 5 bases from J, the gap between germline ends came to 12 bases. Here the CDR3 DNA reads TGTGCCAGCCGCGGCAGCCAGAATGAAAAACTGTTTTTT. Encoded protein: CASRGSQNEKLFF.

This clone was counted only a few times. V and J are TRBV7-7 and TRBJ2-1; tentative D call: TRBD1 (5 bases). Germline CDR1 reads SSHAT; CDR2 reads FNYEAQ (reference sequence). The CDR3 sequence is 13 residues long. V lost 1 base and J lost 8, with 9 bases in between. The CDR3 protein is CASSLGQGYEQFF. The DNA for the CDR3 is TGTGCCAGCAGCTTAGGTCAGGGATATGAGCAGTTCTTC.

In this sample, this clone turned up a few times. The chain links TRBV5-6 to TRBJ2-7; D is unresolved. This CDR3 has 14 residues. Germline CDR1 is SGHDT and CDR2 is YYEEEE. V was cut by 0 bases and J by 0 bases, with 7 bases left in between. CDR3 in DNA: TGTGCCAGCAGCTTGGGACGGAACTCCTACGAGCAGTACGTC. Protein: CASSLGRNSYEQYV.

Only a few counts were recorded for this clone. This sequence joins TRBV18 and TRBJ2-1, with 7 bases aligning to TRBD1. The V gene's germline CDR1 is KGHSH and CDR2 LQKENI. The CDR3 loop spans 15 amino acids. J was trimmed by 5 bases and V by 6 bases; bases with no gene match: 10. The CDR3 bases are TGTGCCAGCTCGACCTCCGGGACAGCCAACAATGAGCAGTTCTTC. Translating gives CASSTSGTANNEQFF.

This clone was counted only a few times. The V gene is TRBV28, the J gene TRBJ1-6; D not resolved. Per the germline V gene, CDR1 is MDHEN and CDR2 is SYDVKM. This CDR3 has 12 residues. Between the trimmed V and J ends, which lost 1 base and 13 bases, there was a span of 8 bases. The CDR3 sequence: CASSLSPRPLHF. CDR3 in DNA: TGTGCCAGCAGTTTATCCCCGAGGCCCCTCCACTTT.